This TCR beta chain is from a study of tumor-infiltrating lymphocytes in primary liver carcinoma (TCRdb year 2017). In the study overall: Roughly five patients with histopathologically diagnosed primary liver carcinoma underwent surgical resection in China between November 2015 and March 2016. The five patients, three men and two women aged 30 to 69 years, had hepatocellular carcinoma (four) or combined HCC and intrahepatic cholangiocarcinoma (one). The five patients had tumors of stage T1-T3 N0M0, with maximum diameters ranging from roughly 4 to 11 cm. Each sample produced about 3.5 to 7.5 million productive TCRbeta reads, and read depth showed no significant difference between tissue types. Across five regions of each liver tumor, along with adjacent normal tissue and blood, the study brought together TCRbeta repertoire sequencing, expression microarrays and whole-exome sequencing. A total of 35 or so specimens from 5 patients went through TCRbeta repertoire sequencing, namely 25 tumor regions, 5 adjacent noncancerous liver tissues and 5 peripheral blood samples. High reproducibility was observed for the technical replicate repertoires, with mean shared-clone rates near 0.89 and correlation coefficients above 0.95. Here is what the overall study found, with its caveats: The study included only five patients, and the authors note findings should be validated in a larger study. A significantly larger repertoire fraction was made up by the top 250 clones in tumors than in blood (p = 0.039). Because the samples were bulk and unsorted, CD4+ and CD8+ T cell repertoires could not be compared. Consistent with antigen-driven expansion, pairs of tumor regions showed higher repertoire overlap (mean approximately 35%) than either tumor-adjacent pairs (about 17%) or tumor-blood pairs (about 15%). Only the TCR beta chain was sequenced, which likely underestimates true repertoire diversity because unpaired alpha chains were not captured.

From the germline V gene, CDR1 is MNHEY and CDR2 is SVGEGT. From its cysteine to its phenylalanine, the CDR3 spans 14 amino acids. Only the CDR3 region is kept as DNA, spanning 42 bases read in frame from base 1. In the case of this clonotype: It lacks a known antigen. A much larger clone lies a single base off, so this may be a read error.

Using a constant-region primer and ProtoScript II reverse transcriptase, TCRbeta-specific cDNA was reverse-transcribed from 500 to 650 ng total RNA. Construction of the TCRbeta libraries relied on three nested rounds of multiplex PCR, following a slightly modified ARM-PCR procedure. The first two PCR rounds used multiplex TRBV1-TRBV30 forward primers with a Cbeta reverse primer, each for approximately 11 cycles. Sample barcodes and Illumina adapters were attached in a final 25-cycle PCR using Deep VentR polymerase. Before sequencing, amplicons of 200-500 bp were purified from gel using a QIAquick gel extraction kit. The TCRbeta amplicons were sequenced with 250-bp paired-end reads on an Illumina HiSeq 2500. The published analysis was carried out like this. Quality trimming of reads was performed with Trimmomatic v0.33, and paired reads were merged with FLASH v1.2.11 so that full CDR3 sequences could be recovered. MiGEC v1.2.1b assigned V, D and J germline segments to the rearranged TCRbeta sequences. Clonotype statistics, along with Shannon-Wiener diversity indices, were calculated using VDJtools v1.0.0. To cut down on sampling bias, every analysis after diversity analysis relied on just the 250 most abundant clonotypes from each sample. TCRdb passed the public sequencing reads through fastp at Q25 and MiXCR, retaining productive beta sequences. When rows share a CDR3 protein, they turn into one entry using the most common DNA and genes. What appears here as the V and J calls and clone size reflects TCRdb's work, not the paper's. In all, the sample holds 300,000 to 400,000 distinct CDR3 sequences, and 65% of those were seen once. The ten largest clones represent about 6.5% of the sample.

Blood RNA was extracted from unsorted whole blood using TRIzol reagent, and germline DNA was obtained with the DNeasy Blood & Tissue kit. At the time of sampling, the patients had chronic HBV infection and had not received any treatment. Around 3.6 milliliters of peripheral blood were collected into K2EDTA tubes before surgery. The sample comprised peripheral blood. The TCR sequence derives from a man aged 40-50 years with primary liver carcinoma and hepatitis B virus infection. The rearrangement combines TRBV6-2 or TRBV6-3 with TRBJ2-3; the D gene is unclear. The nucleotide sequence is TGTGTCAGCAGTTACTGGGCGTCTACAGATACGCAGTATTTT. Its product reads: CVSSYWASTDTQYF.